This T cell receptor beta chain was identified in a study of regulatory T cells in long-lasting Graves disease. Time point specified: newly diagnosed GD, antithyroid drugs for less than 3 months. PBMC RNA served as the TCR library source. This CDR3 has 14 amino acids. Germline assignment: CDR1 KGHSH and CDR2 LQKENI. V lost 3 bases, J lost 6 bases, and 12 bases lay in between. Both iRepertoire HTBI primers and Arm-PCR of CDR3 regions were used to build the TCR beta libraries. TCRdb recomputed calls from the multiplex PCR reads with MiXCR, one row per CDR3 protein. The profile shows approximately 210,000 distinct CDR3 sequences, around 19% of them singletons.

The specimen comprised peripheral blood mononuclear cells (PBMCs), sampled at new diagnosis, from a patient treated with antithyroid drugs. The rearrangement joins TRBV18 to TRBJ1-5; D might be TRBD1 (5 bases). The source of this sequence is a female donor with Graves disease. Here the CDR3 reads CASSPGGMAQPQHF. The CDR3 region has the DNA TGTGCCAGCTCACCGGGGGGGATGGCTCAGCCCCAGCATTTT.